This T cell receptor (beta chain) was identified in a study of STAT5B mutations in CD4+ large granular lymphocyte leukemia. Method: immunoSEQ multiplex PCR; TCRdb's copy keeps in-frame clones and lacks some. The data show 40,000 to 45,000 clones, roughly four fifths seen once. The sequence derives from a human donor in good health. The material sequenced was CD4+ T cells from blood buffy coats.

CDR3 DNA sequence: TGTGCCAGTAGTACCCGACAGGGGGCGGGCGGGGAGCTGTTTTTT. Residues: CASSTRQGAGGELFF. The chain couples TRBV19 to TRBJ2-2, with 10 bases that match TRBD1. The CDR3 spans 15 residues. The germline CDR1 and CDR2 sequences are LNHDA and SQIVND (reference sequence). V dropped 4 bases and J dropped 7; count of bases not matched to a gene: 6.